This T cell receptor beta chain was recovered during a study of T cells after yellow fever vaccination. Study at large: Where fractions had low cell numbers, libraries were prepared from them with the SMART-Seq v4 Ultra Low Input RNA kit. Study-level points and caveats: Researchers noted that a small share of clonotypes showed up in both CD4 and CD8 compartments.

A single record per CDR3 protein comes from TCRdb applying MiXCR to the 5' RACE reads. Altogether more than 450,000 distinct CDR3 sequences are present, 20% to 25% being singletons, with the ten largest covering about 15%. This clonotype was recorded many times. Its antigen is as yet unknown. V lost 4 bases to trimming and J lost 5 bases, with 11 bases between them. Germline lookup yields CDR1 SQVTM and CDR2 ANQGSEA. The length of the CDR3 is 12 residues. The receptor was derived from a young man who received the YFV17D yellow fever vaccine. The J gene is TRBJ2-5, the V gene TRBV29-1, with D unclear. This sample comprised PBMCs, obtained approximately 22 days after the first yellow fever vaccination. This chain's CDR3 is CSVGTPGETQYF. CDR3 DNA sequence: TGCAGCGTTGGTACACCTGGGGAGACCCAGTACTTC.